This T cell receptor beta chain was found in a study of OX40 agonist ivuxolimab in advanced cancers. At the level of the study: One patient with hepatocellular carcinoma and two with cutaneous melanoma, three in all, had partial responses. Findings and caveats of the study: At doses 0.1 to 3.0 mg/kg, CD4+ and CD8+ clones expanded.

About this clone: Its antigen is as yet unknown.

TCRdb keeps only in-frame clones here, not all; method: immunoSEQ multiplex PCR. This sample has tens of thousands of clones, with about four fifths found just once. The CDR3 is 16 amino acids. Trimming removed 5 bases at V and 0 bases at J, with 14 bases between. Per germline, CDR1 SGHTA and CDR2 FQGNSA. The clonotype originates from an adult with an advanced solid tumor such as melanoma, head and neck, liver or kidney cancer. The gene calls are TRBV7-2 and TRBJ2-1; D gene ambiguous. The sample was CD4+ or CD8+ T cells sorted from blood, taken in a trial of the OX40 agonist ivuxolimab. The CDR3 DNA is TGTGCCAGCAGCCCAGTGGGCAGTAGCTCCTACAATGAGCAGTTCTTC. This codes for CASSPVGSSSYNEQFF.